This entry features one T cell receptor beta chain sequence. The source of the sample is a study of CD8 T cells in Susac syndrome. The germline V and J ends were trimmed by 1 base and 1 base, with 11 bases remaining between them. The CDR3 loop spans 14 amino acids. CDR1 and CDR2 (germline): SQVTM, ANQGSEA. Random hexamers primed reverse transcription of about 0.5 to 1 ug RNA. TCRdb reprocessed the immunoSEQ multiplex PCR reads via MiXCR and lists one record per CDR3 protein. Among roughly 250,000 distinct CDR3 sequences listed, almost 97% were seen once. The source is a human donor with Susac syndrome. The chain combines TRBV29-1 with TRBJ2-7; maybe TRBD1 (5 bases). The sample consisted of CD4+ T cells from PBMCs. CDR3 in DNA: TGCAGCGTTGAAGCACAGGTTGGGTCCTACGAGCAGTACTTC. It specifies CSVEAQVGSYEQYF.